This TCR beta chain was sequenced during a study of shared clonotypes between healthy human individuals. Study-wide findings and caveats: Donors were few, which limited the genetic and exposure-history diversity represented.

A word on this clone: The antigen is not known.

J lost 6 bases, V lost 8 bases, and 3 bases had no gene match. CDR1 is MNHEY, CDR2 SVGAGI, per germline. The CDR3 has 12 residues. Naive CD8 cells lacked CD45RO and underwent positive selection for CCR7, leaving out terminally differentiated effector memory CD45RA+ cells. On sorted subsets, replicate PCRs used 200 to 250 ng DNA, or 25,000 to 35,000 T cell genomes. TCRdb keeps only in-frame clones here, not all; method: immunoSEQ multiplex PCR. In the table there are about 2 million clones, around 96% of which are singletons. This TCR came from a man in his late teens or twenties in good health. The sample taken for sequencing was naive CD8+ T cells sorted from blood. The chain has TRBV6-5 and TRBJ2-1; 8 bases line up with TRBD1. For the CDR3, the DNA is TGTGCCAGCGGTCAGGGGGCCAATGAGCAGTTCTTC. Its translation: CASGQGANEQFF.